The clone carrying this TCR beta chain was detected once. The data are from a study of patients and donors after allogeneic stem cell transplantation. TCRdb fed the RT-PCR reads into MiXCR, producing one record per CDR3 protein. This table has about 200,000 distinct CDR3 sequences, more than 35% appearing once. The sequence derives from a human donor who was either an allogeneic HSCT recipient or a stem cell or donor lymphocyte infusion donor (not recorded which). It is not recorded whose cells these are; they may come from a transplant donor. The specimen sequenced was blood, either unsorted or a sorted T cell fraction (not recorded which).

The CDR3 DNA follows: TGTGCCAGCAGCCCTCGCCTCCAGGGGCTCGGTAATTCACCCCTCCACTTT. It encodes CASSPRLQGLGNSPLHF. This chain joins TRBV11-2 and TRBJ1-6; possible D gene TRBD1, 6 bases. This CDR3 has 17 amino acids. V was trimmed by 5 bases and J by 6 bases, leaving 20 bases between them. Germline V lookup: CDR1 SGHAT, CDR2 FQNNGV. The complete variable domain, with remaining parts taken from reference TRBV11-2 and TRBJ1-6, reads EAGVAQSPRYKIIEKRQSVAFWCNPISGHATLYWYQQILGQGPKLLIQFQNNGVVDDSQLPKDRFSAERLKGVDSTLKIQPAKLEDSAVYLCASSPRLQGLGNSPLHFGNGTRLTVT.